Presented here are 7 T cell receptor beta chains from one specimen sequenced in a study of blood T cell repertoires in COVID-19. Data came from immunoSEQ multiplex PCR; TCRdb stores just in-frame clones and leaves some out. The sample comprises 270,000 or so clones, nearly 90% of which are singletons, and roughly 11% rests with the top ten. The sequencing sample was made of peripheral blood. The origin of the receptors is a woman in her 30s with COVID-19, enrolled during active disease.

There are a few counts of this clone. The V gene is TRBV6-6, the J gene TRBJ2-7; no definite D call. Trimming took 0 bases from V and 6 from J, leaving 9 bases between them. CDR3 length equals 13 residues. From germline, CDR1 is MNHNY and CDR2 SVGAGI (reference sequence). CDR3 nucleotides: TGTGCCAGCAGTTACTCGGGCTCCGGCGAGCAGTACTTC. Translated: CASSYSGSGEQYF.

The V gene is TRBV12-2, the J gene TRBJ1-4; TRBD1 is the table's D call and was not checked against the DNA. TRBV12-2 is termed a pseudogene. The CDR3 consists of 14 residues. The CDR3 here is CASRLEWQGWKLFF. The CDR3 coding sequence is TGTGCAAGTCGCTTAGAATGGCAGGGGTGGAAACTGTTTTTT.

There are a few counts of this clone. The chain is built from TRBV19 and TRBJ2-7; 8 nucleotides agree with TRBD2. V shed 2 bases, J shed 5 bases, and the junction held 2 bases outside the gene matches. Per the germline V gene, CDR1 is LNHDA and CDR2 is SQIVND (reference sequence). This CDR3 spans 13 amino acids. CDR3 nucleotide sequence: TGTGCCAGTAGTATACGGGGACTAGACGAGCAGTACTTC. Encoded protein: CASSIRGLDEQYF.

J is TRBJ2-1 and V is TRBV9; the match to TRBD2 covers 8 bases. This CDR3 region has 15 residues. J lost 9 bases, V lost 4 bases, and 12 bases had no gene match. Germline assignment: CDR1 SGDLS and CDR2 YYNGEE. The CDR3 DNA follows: TGTGCCAGCAGCCGGTCAGCGGGGGTGGTGGGTGAGCAGTTCTTC. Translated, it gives CASSRSAGVVGEQFF. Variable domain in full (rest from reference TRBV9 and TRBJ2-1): DSGVTQTPKHLITATGQRVTLRCSPRSGDLSVYWYQQSLDQGLQFLIQYYNGEERAKGNILERFSAQQFPDLHSELNLSSLELGDSALYFCASSRSAGVVGEQFFGPGTRLTVL.

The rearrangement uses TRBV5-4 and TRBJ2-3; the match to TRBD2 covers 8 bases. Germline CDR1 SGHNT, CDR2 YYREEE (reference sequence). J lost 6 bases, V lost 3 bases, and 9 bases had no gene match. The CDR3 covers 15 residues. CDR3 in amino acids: CASSWGLGVIDTQYF. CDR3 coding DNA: TGTGCCAGCAGCTGGGGACTAGGAGTAATTGATACGCAGTATTTT. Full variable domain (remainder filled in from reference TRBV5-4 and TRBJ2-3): ETGVTQSPTHLIKTRGQQVTLRCSSQSGHNTVSWYQQALGQGPQFIFQYYREEENGRGNFPPRFSGLQFPNYSSELNVNALELDDSALYLCASSWGLGVIDTQYFGPGTRLTVL.

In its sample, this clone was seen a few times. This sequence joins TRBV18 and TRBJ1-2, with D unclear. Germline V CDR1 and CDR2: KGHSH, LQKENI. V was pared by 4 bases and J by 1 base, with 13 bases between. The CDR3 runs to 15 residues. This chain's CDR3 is CASSRNQRFNYGYTF. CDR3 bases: TGTGCCAGCTCACGGAACCAGAGGTTTAACTATGGCTACACCTTC. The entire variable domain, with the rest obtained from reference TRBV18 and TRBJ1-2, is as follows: NAGVMQNPRHLVRRRGQEARLRCSPMKGHSHVYWYRQLPEEGLKFMVYLQKENIIDESGMPKERFSAEFPKEGPSILRIQQVVRGDSAAYFCASSRNQRFNYGYTFGSGTRLTVV.

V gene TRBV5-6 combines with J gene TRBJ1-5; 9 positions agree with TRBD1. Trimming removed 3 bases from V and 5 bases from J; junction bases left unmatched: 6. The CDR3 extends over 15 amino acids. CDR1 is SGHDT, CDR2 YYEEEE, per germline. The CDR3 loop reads CASSSGTGWYQPQHF. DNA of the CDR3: TGTGCCAGCAGCTCCGGGACAGGGTGGTATCAGCCCCAGCATTTT.